The T cell receptor beta chain described here comes from a study of cytomegalovirus exposure and HLA in healthy donors. Study at large: The study's early data release held roughly 91 million unique TCRs from HLA-typed donors.

The PCR was carried out with 60 Vbeta primers and 13 Jbeta primers. Repertoires were generated with immunoSEQ multiplex PCR, while TCRdb's copy carries only in-frame clones and drops some. The data show about 55,000 clones, with around 52% seen just once and 10% to 15% held by the top ten. This clone has just a few counts. The antigen is unknown. Unrecorded immune exposure was likely among donors, who were nominally healthy when sampled. From germline, CDR1 is MNHEY and CDR2 SMNVEV (reference sequence). The CDR3 totals 15 residues. After removal of 3 bases from V and 6 bases from J, the junction contained 11 bases not matched to a gene. Study-level findings and limits: Later work associated fewer than 20,000 TCR beta sequences with HLA alleles at 0.05 false discovery rate. Earlier analysis found most TCR beta V segments productive about 87% or about 30% of the time.

The sequence was collected from a human donor in good health. J is TRBJ2-7 and V is TRBV27, with TRBD1 identical over 7 bases. Sequencing input: PBMCs. In DNA form, the CDR3 reads TGTGCCAGCAGTTTGACAGGGTCCTCTGGGAGCGAGCAGTACTTC. It translates to CASSLTGSSGSEQYF.